This T cell receptor beta chain was recovered during a study of cytomegalovirus exposure and HLA in healthy donors. Broader study findings: Whilst most TCR sequences proved rare, a subset of public TCRs occurred across many donors. Cytomegalovirus-associated TCR beta chains were listed, numbering under 200. In vitro, three CMV-associated chains proved specific for CMV antigens.

TCRdb's table, derived via immunoSEQ multiplex PCR, lists solely in-frame clones and lacks some. In the table there are about 60,000 clones, about 92% of which are singletons. V trimming: 0 bases; J trimming: 9 bases; junction bases outside the gene matches: 10. The length of the CDR3 is 18 residues. Per germline, CDR1 SGHDN and CDR2 FVKESK. In its sample, this clone was seen once. Its cognate antigen is unknown. The TCR was taken from a young man in good health and CMV-seronegative. The V gene is TRBV14, the J gene TRBJ2-1, with TRBD2 identical over 14 bases. Sequenced: PBMCs. The CDR3 nucleotides are TGTGCCAGCAGCCAAGATCAGATTAGACTAGCGGGAGGGGGTGAGCAGTTCTTC. It is translated as CASSQDQIRLAGGGEQFF.